This TCR beta chain was identified in a study of cytomegalovirus exposure and HLA in healthy donors. CDR1 and CDR2 from the germline V gene are MGHRA and YSYEKL. V dropped 3 bases and J dropped 7 bases, with 30 bases sitting between them. The CDR3 consists of 19 residues. A multiplex PCR was run with 60 Vbeta primers and 13 Jbeta primers. Per the authors' pipeline: Later analysis identified tens of millions of unique TCR beta chains, about 10 million shared. TCRdb keeps only in-frame clones here, not all; method: immunoSEQ multiplex PCR. V and J calls and clone size are copied from that table; D and trimming were computed from the DNA. The sample has around 140,000 clones; more than 75% are singletons. Broader study findings: A reported reduction in N-insertions relative to the approximately 600-donor mean was seen in an Asian-associated ancestry cluster in a later analysis. A likely sequencing artifact accounted for one observed cluster of highly shared sequence variants.

For this clone: What it binds is not known.

The sequence came from a young woman in good health and CMV-seropositive. The sequencing input was PBMCs. The chain is built from TRBV4-1 and TRBJ1-1; the D gene is possibly TRBD1 (5 bases). The CDR3 nucleotides read TGCGCCAGCAGCCAGGCTGCCCAAGGGGCAGGCCGAAAGATTAGTGAAGCTTTCTTT. Its protein is CASSQAAQGAGRKISEAFF.